Following are 14 T cell receptor beta chains from one sample sequenced in a study of human T cells and chemical hapten exposure (dated by TCRdb to the early 2020s). Library prep was done by RACE. The instrument given in TCRdb is NextSeq 500. TCRdb trimmed the raw reads at Q25, called clones with MiXCR and kept productive beta chains. Every distinct CDR3 protein forms one entry, paired with its most common genes and DNA. The sample yields 180,000 or so distinct CDR3 sequences; roughly 15% were counted once. The ten largest clones capture 1.5% to 2% of the sample. This sample's time point label indicates: patch test 1, 2 weeks after DPC sensitization. The treatment or condition label of this sample denotes: therapeutic diphenylcyclopropenone sensitization with weekly scalp DPC. The input for sequencing was whole blood, taken in connection with sensitization to the hapten diphenylcyclopropenone (DPC). The origin of the receptors is a woman aged 25 to 39 with alopecia areata. Some clones in this sample may be carry-over from other donors' samples.

Only a few counts were recorded for this clonotype. The chain has TRBV2 and TRBJ2-6; maybe TRBD1 (5 bases). The V gene's germline CDR1 is SNHLY and CDR2 FYNNEI. The CDR3 contains 14 residues. V was trimmed by 6 bases and J by 1 base, leaving 7 bases between them. CDR3 region: CASSRDSGANVLTF. The CDR3 DNA follows: TGTGCCAGCAGCAGGGATTCTGGGGCCAACGTCCTGACTTTC.

Many counts were recorded for this clonotype. This chain uses TRBV7-2 with TRBJ1-2; 7 bases are shared with TRBD1. With V trimmed by 10 bases and J by 6 bases, 5 bases remained unmatched. CDR1 is SGHTA and CDR2 is FQGNSA in the germline V gene. CDR3 length: 11 residues. Here the CDR3 reads CATKTGDGYTF. CDR3 DNA sequence: TGTGCCACCAAAACAGGGGATGGCTACACCTTC.

This clonotype was seen ten or more times. The chain joins TRBV7-8 to TRBJ2-1; D remains unclear. The CDR3 is 14 amino acids. Germline V gene lookup returns CDR1 SGHVS and CDR2 FQNEAQ. Trimming took off 0 bases at V and 9 bases at J, with 12 bases between the two ends. In nucleotides, the CDR3 is TGTGCCAGCAGCTTAGCTCAAGGGCACGGTGAGCAGTTCTTC. It is translated as CASSLAQGHGEQFF.

This clonotype was observed a few times. The chain links TRBV9 to TRBJ1-1; a weak D match, TRBD1 (5 bases). Trimming stripped 0 bases from V and 10 bases from J, with 16 bases between. Germline CDR1 is SGDLS and CDR2 is YYNGEE. This CDR3 is built from 14 residues. In DNA, the CDR3 is TGTGCCAGCAGCGTAGCTACCCAGGGCGCCCCAGCTTTCTTT. Encoded protein: CASSVATQGAPAFF.

This clonotype was seen more than once but under ten times. The chain employs TRBV20-1 and TRBJ2-3; 7 nucleotides align to TRBD2. There are 16 residues in the CDR3. V shed 1 base and J 2 bases; nucleotides not matched to a gene: 9. Germline V gene sequence: CDR1 DFQATT, CDR2 SNEGSKA (reference sequence). Here the CDR3 reads CSARGGTTRSTDTQYF. The CDR3 DNA reads as TGCAGTGCTAGAGGGGGGACTACCCGTTCCACAGATACGCAGTATTTT.

This clonotype has just a few counts. V is TRBV19 and J is TRBJ2-2; no firm D call. Looked up from germline, CDR1 is LNHDA and CDR2 is SQIVND (reference sequence). The CDR3 contains 13 residues. Trimming left V 7 bases short and J 7 bases short, with 13 bases between. The CDR3 region is CASTSLGHGELFF. CDR3 bases: TGTGCCAGTACCTCCCTGGGCCACGGGGAGCTGTTTTTT. Using reference TRBV19 and TRBJ2-2 for the parts outside the CDR3, the full variable domain is DGGITQSPKYLFRKEGQNVTLSCEQNLNHDAMYWYRQDPGQGLRLIYYSQIVNDFQKGDIAEGYSVSREKKESFPLTVTSAQKNPTAFYLCASTSLGHGELFFGEGSRLTVL.

The V gene is TRBV5-1, the J gene TRBJ1-5; 9 nucleotides align to TRBD1. Germline V CDR1 and CDR2: SGHRS, YFSETQ. There are 15 residues in the CDR3. Unmatched junction bases numbered 3, after V lost 0 bases and J lost 5 bases. The CDR3 loop is CASSLDTGGYQPQHF. CDR3 nucleotides: TGCGCCAGCAGCTTGGATACAGGGGGCTATCAGCCCCAGCATTTT. The entire variable domain, with the rest obtained from reference TRBV5-1 and TRBJ1-5, is as follows: KAGVTQTPRYLIKTRGQQVTLSCSPISGHRSVSWYQQTPGQGLQFLFEYFSETQRNKGNFPGRFSGRQFSNSRSEMNVSTLELGDSALYLCASSLDTGGYQPQHFGDGTRLSIL.

This clonotype was detected only a few times. This chain connects TRBV5-1 to TRBJ2-5, with TRBD1 matching over 7 bases. The CDR3 covers 15 residues. The V and J ends lost 4 bases and 3 bases, in that order; junction bases with no gene match: 9. CDR1 SGHRS and CDR2 YFSETQ come from the germline V gene. Here the CDR3 reads CASSPQGQVEETQYF. CDR3 DNA sequence: TGCGCCAGCAGCCCACAAGGACAGGTGGAAGAGACCCAGTACTTC. The full variable domain, rest sourced from reference TRBV5-1 and TRBJ2-5, is KAGVTQTPRYLIKTRGQQVTLSCSPISGHRSVSWYQQTPGQGLQFLFEYFSETQRNKGNFPGRFSGRQFSNSRSEMNVSTLELGDSALYLCASSPQGQVEETQYFGPGTRLLVL.

This chain connects TRBV19 to TRBJ1-3; D remains ambiguous. V lost 3 bases and J lost 5, with 17 bases in between. The CDR3 is 16 amino acids. Germline V lookup: CDR1 LNHDA, CDR2 SQIVND (reference sequence). CDR3 DNA: TGTGCCAGTAGTATGTTCGGTCCCATCGTGAGAAACACCATATATTTT. Amino acid sequence: CASSMFGPIVRNTIYF.

This clonotype was observed a few times. The V gene is TRBV12-3 or TRBV12-4, the J gene TRBJ2-4, with D perhaps matching TRBD1 (6 bases). CDR3 length equals 11 residues. Trimming shortened V by 5 bases and J by 15 bases, and 14 bases separated the two germline ends. CDR3 amino acids: CASSTTGTTYF. CDR3 bases: TGTGCCAGCAGTACAACCGGGACAACGTACTTC.

This clonotype was observed at least ten times. The genes are TRBV5-1 and TRBJ1-1; possible D gene TRBD1, 5 bases. Germline lookup yields CDR1 SGHRS and CDR2 YFSETQ. Trimming took off 0 bases at V and 1 base at J, with 7 bases between the two ends. The CDR3 extends over 14 amino acids. This chain's CDR3 is CASSLDGGNTEAFF. The CDR3 DNA reads TGCGCCAGCAGCTTGGATGGGGGGAACACTGAAGCTTTCTTT.

This clonotype was counted between two and nine times. The chain combines TRBV10-3 with TRBJ2-3; a possible D gene is TRBD1 (6 bases). V dropped 7 bases and J dropped 4 bases, with 15 bases sitting between them. The CDR3 is 14 residues long. Germline V lookup: CDR1 ENHRY, CDR2 SYGVKD. The CDR3 protein is CAITDTGSADTQYF. CDR3 DNA sequence: TGTGCCATCACCGACACAGGGTCCGCAGATACGCAGTATTTT.

V usage is TRBV2 and J usage is TRBJ2-5; 9 nucleotides agree with TRBD2. Germline CDR1 reads SNHLY; CDR2 reads FYNNEI. J lost 4 bases, V lost 4 bases, and 1 base had no gene match. The CDR3 contains 13 residues. CDR3 coding DNA: TGTGCCAGCAGTGGCGGGGGGGCAGAGACCCAGTACTTC. Its translation is CASSGGGAETQYF.

The chain uses TRBV12-3 or TRBV12-4 and TRBJ2-2; D is unresolved. There are 14 residues in the CDR3. Trimming shortened V by 6 bases and J by 3 bases, and 11 bases separated the two germline ends. The CDR3 is CASSPVADTGELFF. The CDR3 DNA sequence: TGTGCCAGCAGCCCCGTAGCAGACACCGGGGAGCTGTTTTTT.